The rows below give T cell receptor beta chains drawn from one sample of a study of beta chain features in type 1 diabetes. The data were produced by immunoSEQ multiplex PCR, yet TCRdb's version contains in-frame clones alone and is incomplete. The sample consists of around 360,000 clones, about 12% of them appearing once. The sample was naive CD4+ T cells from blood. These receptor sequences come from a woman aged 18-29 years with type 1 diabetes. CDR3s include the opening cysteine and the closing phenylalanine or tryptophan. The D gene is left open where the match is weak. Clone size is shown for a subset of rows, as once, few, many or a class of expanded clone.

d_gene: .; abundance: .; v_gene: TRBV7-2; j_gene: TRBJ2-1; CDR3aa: CASSPVNNEQFF; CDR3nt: TGTGCCAGCAGCCCGGTGAACAATGAGCAGTTCTTC
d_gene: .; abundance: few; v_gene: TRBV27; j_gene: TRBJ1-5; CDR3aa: CASSLTGLGNQPQHF; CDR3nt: TGTGCCAGCAGTTTAACGGGACTGGGCAATCAGCCCCAGCATTTT
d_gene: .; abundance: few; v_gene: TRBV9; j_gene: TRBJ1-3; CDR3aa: CASSVRSGVGNTIYF; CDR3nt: TGTGCCAGCAGCGTACGATCAGGGGTGGGAAACACCATATATTTT
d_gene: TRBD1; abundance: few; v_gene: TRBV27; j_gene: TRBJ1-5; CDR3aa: CASSFSGQASNQPQHF; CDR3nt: TGTGCCAGCAGTTTCTCGGGACAGGCAAGCAATCAGCCCCAGCATTTT
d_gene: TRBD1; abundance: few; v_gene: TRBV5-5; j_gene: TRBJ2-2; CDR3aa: CASSTGQGYGTGELFF; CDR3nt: TGTGCCAGCAGCACTGGACAGGGGTACGGCACCGGGGAGCTGTTTTTT
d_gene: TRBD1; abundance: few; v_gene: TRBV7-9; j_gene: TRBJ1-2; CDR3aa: CASSTPQGAYGYTF; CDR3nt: TGTGCCAGCAGCACACCTCAGGGGGCCTATGGCTACACCTTC
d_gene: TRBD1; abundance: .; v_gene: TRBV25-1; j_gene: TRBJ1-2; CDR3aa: CASSPTGTYGYTF; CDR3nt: TGTGCCAGCAGTCCGACAGGGACCTATGGCTACACCTTC
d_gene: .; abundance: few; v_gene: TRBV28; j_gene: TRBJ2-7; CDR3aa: CASSLGREGEQYF; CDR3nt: TGTGCCAGCAGTTTAGGCAGGGAAGGGGAGCAGTACTTC
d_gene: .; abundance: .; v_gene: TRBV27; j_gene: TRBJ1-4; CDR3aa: CASSFEGGLGKLFF; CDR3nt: TGTGCCAGCAGTTTTGAAGGGGGTCTCGGAAAACTGTTTTTT
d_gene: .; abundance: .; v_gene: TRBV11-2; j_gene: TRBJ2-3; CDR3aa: CASSSADTQYF; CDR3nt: TGTGCCAGCAGCTCTGCAGATACGCAGTATTTT
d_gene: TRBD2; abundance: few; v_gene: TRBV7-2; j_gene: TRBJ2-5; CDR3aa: CASSPRTSGGGTQYF; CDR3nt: TGTGCCAGCAGCCCCCGGACTAGCGGGGGGGGGACCCAGTACTTC
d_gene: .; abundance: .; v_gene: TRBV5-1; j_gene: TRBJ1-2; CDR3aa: CASSPGDTEPLGYTF; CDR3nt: TGCGCCAGCAGTCCCGGGGACACCGAACCGCTTGGCTACACCTTC
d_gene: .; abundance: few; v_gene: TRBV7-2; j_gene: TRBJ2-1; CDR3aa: CASSWTVGAYNEQFF; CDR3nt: TGTGCCAGCAGCTGGACAGTAGGTGCCTACAATGAGCAGTTCTTC
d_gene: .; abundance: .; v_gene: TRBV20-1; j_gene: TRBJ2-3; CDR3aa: CSASQTDTQYF; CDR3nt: TGCAGTGCTAGCCAAACAGATACGCAGTATTTT
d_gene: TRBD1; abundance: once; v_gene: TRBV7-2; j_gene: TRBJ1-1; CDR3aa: CASSARQGGTEAFF; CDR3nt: TGTGCCAGCAGCGCCCGACAGGGAGGCACTGAAGCTTTCTTT
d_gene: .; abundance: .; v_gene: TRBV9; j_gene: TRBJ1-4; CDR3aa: CASSPRTATNEKLFF; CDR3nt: TGTGCCAGCAGCCCTCGGACAGCCACTAATGAAAAACTGTTTTTT
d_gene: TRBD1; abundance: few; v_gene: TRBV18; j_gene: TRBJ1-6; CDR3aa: CASSPPGQGASPLHF; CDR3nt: TGTGCCAGCTCACCCCCGGGACAGGGCGCCTCACCCCTCCACTTT
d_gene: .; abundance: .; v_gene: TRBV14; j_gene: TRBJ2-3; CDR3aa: CASSQAGTSTDTQYF; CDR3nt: TGTGCCAGCAGCCAAGCTGGGACTAGCACAGATACGCAGTATTTT
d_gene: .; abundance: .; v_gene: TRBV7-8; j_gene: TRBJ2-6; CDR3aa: CASSSGGANVLTF; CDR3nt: TGTGCCAGCAGCTCGGGAGGGGCCAACGTCCTGACTTTC
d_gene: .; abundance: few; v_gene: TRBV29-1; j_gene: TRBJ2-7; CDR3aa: CSVGLGTVSYEQYF; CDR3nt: TGCAGCGTTGGGCTAGGCACGGTTTCCTACGAGCAGTACTTC
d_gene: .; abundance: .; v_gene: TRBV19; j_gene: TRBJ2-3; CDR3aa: CASSPRTGTDTQYF; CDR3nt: TGTGCCAGTAGTCCGCGGACAGGCACAGATACGCAGTATTTT
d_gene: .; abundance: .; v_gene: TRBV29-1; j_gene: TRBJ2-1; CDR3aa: CSVDPTYNEQFF; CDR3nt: TGCAGCGTTGACCCAACCTACAATGAGCAGTTCTTC
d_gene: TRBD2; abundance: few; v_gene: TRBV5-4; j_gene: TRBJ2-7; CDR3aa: CASSMGLAGVDEQYF; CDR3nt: TGTGCCAGCAGCATGGGACTAGCGGGAGTCGACGAGCAGTACTTC
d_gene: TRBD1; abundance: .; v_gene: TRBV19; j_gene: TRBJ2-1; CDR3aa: CASRPQGSGYNEQFF; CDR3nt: TGTGCCAGTAGGCCACAGGGGTCAGGCTACAATGAGCAGTTCTTC
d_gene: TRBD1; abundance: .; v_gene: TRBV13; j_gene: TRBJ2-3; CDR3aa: CASRQGATDTQYF; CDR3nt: TGTGCCAGCAGACAGGGGGCCACAGATACGCAGTATTTT
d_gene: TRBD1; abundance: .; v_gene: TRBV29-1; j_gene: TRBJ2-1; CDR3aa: CSAGGDRYNEQFF; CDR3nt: TGCAGCGCCGGTGGGGACAGATACAATGAGCAGTTCTTC
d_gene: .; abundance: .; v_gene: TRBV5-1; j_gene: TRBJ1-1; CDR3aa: CASSLDSHQNEAFF; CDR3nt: TGCGCCAGCAGCTTGGACAGCCATCAAAATGAAGCTTTCTTT
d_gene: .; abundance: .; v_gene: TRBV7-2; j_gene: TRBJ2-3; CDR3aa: CAVSRSSLTDTQYF; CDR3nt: TGTGCCGTAAGTCGGAGCAGCCTTACAGATACGCAGTATTTT
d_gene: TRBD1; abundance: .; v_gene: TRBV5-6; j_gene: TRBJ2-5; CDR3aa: CASRYRGEETQYF; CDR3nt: TGTGCCAGCCGCTACAGGGGAGAAGAGACCCAGTACTTC
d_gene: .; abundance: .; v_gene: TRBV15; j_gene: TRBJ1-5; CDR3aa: CATSTLGRQPQHF; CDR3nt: TGTGCCACCAGCACCCTAGGCCGTCAGCCCCAGCATTTT
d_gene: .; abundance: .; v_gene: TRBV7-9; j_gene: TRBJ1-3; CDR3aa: CASSLARKKHRAGNTIYF; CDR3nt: TGTGCCAGCAGCTTAGCGCGAAAGAAACATCGGGCTGGAAACACCATATATTTT
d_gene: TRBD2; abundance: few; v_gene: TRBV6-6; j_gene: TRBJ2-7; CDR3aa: CASRWGIGRYEQYF; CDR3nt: TGTGCCAGCAGATGGGGGATCGGGAGGTACGAGCAGTACTTC
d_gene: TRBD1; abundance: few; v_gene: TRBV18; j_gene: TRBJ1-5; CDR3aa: CASSSGGNQPQHF; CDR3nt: TGTGCCAGCTCGTCAGGGGGGAATCAGCCCCAGCATTTT
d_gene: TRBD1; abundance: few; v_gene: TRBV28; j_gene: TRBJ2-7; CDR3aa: CASSLSLNLDRRSYEQYF; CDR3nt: TGTGCCAGCAGTTTATCCCTAAACCTGGACAGGAGGTCCTACGAGCAGTACTTC
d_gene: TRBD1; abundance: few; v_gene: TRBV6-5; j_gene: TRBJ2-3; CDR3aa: CASSGQGISTDTQYF; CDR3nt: TGTGCCAGCAGTGGACAGGGCATCAGCACAGATACGCAGTATTTT
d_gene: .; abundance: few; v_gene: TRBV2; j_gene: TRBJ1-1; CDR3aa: CASKPGGAEAFF; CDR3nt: TGTGCCAGCAAGCCGGGGGGGGCTGAAGCTTTCTTT
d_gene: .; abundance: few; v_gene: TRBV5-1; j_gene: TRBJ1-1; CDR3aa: CASSRWGVNTEAFF; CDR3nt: TGCGCCAGCAGCAGGTGGGGAGTGAACACTGAAGCTTTCTTT
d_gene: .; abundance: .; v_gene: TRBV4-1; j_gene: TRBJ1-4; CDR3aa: CASSQEGPNVGTTLFF; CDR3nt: TGCGCCAGCAGCCAAGAGGGCCCTAACGTCGGGACAACACTGTTTTTT
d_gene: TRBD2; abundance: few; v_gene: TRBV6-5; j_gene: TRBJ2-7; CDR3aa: CASSSGLAGGKSEQYF; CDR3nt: TGTGCCAGCAGTTCGGGACTAGCGGGGGGAAAGAGCGAGCAGTACTTC
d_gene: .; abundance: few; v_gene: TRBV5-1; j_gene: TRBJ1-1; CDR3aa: CASSPLATGIEAFF; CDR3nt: TGCGCCAGCAGCCCCTTGGCCACAGGGATTGAAGCTTTCTTT
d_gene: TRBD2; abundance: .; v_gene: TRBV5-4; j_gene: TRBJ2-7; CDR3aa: CASSFFKGAGEQYF; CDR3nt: TGTGCCAGCAGCTTCTTCAAGGGAGCGGGGGAGCAGTACTTC
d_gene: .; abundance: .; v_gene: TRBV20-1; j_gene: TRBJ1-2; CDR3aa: CSASTAYGYTF; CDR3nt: TGCAGTGCCTCGACAGCTTATGGCTACACCTTC
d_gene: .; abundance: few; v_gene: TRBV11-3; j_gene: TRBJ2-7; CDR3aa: CASTRLAGTYEQYF; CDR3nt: TGTGCCAGCACCCGTTTGGCGGGAACCTACGAGCAGTACTTC
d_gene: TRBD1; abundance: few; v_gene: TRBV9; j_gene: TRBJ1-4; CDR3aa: CASSPTGDRGVKLFF; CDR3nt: TGTGCCAGCAGCCCTACTGGCGACAGGGGTGTAAAACTGTTTTTT
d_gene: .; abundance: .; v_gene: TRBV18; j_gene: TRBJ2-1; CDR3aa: CASSPGDSYEQFF; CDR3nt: TGTGCCAGCTCACCAGGAGATAGTTATGAGCAGTTCTTC
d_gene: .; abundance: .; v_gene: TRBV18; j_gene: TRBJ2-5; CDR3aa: CASSPGGLETQYF; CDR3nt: TGTGCCAGCTCCCCTGGGGGCTTGGAGACCCAGTACTTC
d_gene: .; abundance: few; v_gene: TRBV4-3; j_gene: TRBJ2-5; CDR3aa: CASSQEWGHRETQYF; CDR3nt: TGCGCCAGCAGCCAAGAATGGGGCCACCGGGAGACCCAGTACTTC
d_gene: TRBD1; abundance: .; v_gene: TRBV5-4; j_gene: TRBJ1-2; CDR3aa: CATQQGTSYGYTF; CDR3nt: TGTGCCACCCAACAGGGGACCTCCTATGGCTACACCTTC